This T cell receptor (beta chain) was identified in a study of OX40 agonist ivuxolimab in advanced cancers. The wider study: Prior anti-PD-1, anti-PD-L1 or anti-CTLA-4 therapy did not bar entry, and less than 50% had some.

Here immunoSEQ multiplex PCR was the method, and the copy in TCRdb shows in-frame clones only, minus some. The sample consists of some 16,000 clones, 75% to 90% of them appearing once. This CDR3 spans 14 amino acids. Germline trimming cut 5 bases from V and 4 bases from J; bases unmatched to any gene: 8. CDR1 and CDR2 from the germline V gene are SQVTM and ANQGSEA. The chain carries TRBV29-1 and TRBJ2-1; 7 nucleotides align to TRBD2. Sequenced here: CD4+ or CD8+ T cells sorted from blood, sampled in a trial of the OX40 agonist ivuxolimab. This sequence was found in an adult with an advanced solid tumor such as melanoma, head and neck, liver or kidney cancer. The CDR3 spells CSVLPSGMYNEQFF. The DNA of the CDR3 is TGCAGCGTTCTCCCCAGCGGGATGTACAATGAGCAGTTCTTC.